This TCR beta chain comes out of a study of cytomegalovirus exposure and HLA in healthy donors. Overall study: HLA-typed donors contributed approximately 92 million unique TCRs, which were held in an early data release.

This clone was counted only a few times. CDR3 length: 13 amino acids. V was cut by 2 bases and J by 9 bases, with 14 bases left in between. Germline lookup yields CDR1 MGHRA and CDR2 YSYEKL. The PCR used 60 Vbeta and 13 Jbeta primers. Here immunoSEQ multiplex PCR was the method, and the copy in TCRdb shows in-frame clones only, minus some. The table has fewer than 200,000 clones, 71% seen once. Sequencing was carried out using PBMCs. The V and J genes are TRBV4-1 and TRBJ2-7, with TRBD1 as a possible D gene (6 bases). This receptor was taken from a girl aged 10-17 years in good health and CMV-seronegative. The CDR3 DNA follows: TGCGCCAGCAGCCAAAGGTCAGGGGATAGGCAGTACTTC. Translating it yields CASSQRSGDRQYF.